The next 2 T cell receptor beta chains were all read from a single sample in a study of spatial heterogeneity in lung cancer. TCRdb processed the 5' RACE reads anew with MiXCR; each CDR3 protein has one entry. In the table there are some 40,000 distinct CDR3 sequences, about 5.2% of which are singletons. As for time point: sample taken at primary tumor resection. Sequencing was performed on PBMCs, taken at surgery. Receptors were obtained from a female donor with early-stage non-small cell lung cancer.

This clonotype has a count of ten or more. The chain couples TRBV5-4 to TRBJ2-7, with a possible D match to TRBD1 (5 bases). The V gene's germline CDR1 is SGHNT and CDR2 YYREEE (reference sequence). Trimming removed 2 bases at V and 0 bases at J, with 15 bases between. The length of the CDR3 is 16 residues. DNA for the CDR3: TGTGCCAGCAGCTTCGAACGCCGGACAAGCTCCTACGAGCAGTACTTC. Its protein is CASSFERRTSSYEQYF.

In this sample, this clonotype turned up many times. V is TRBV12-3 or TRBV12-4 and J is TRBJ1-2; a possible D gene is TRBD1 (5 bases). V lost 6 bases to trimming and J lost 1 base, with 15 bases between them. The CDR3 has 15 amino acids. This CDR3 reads CASRSSQGNNYGYTF. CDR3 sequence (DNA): TGTGCCAGCAGGTCTAGCCAGGGTAATAACTATGGCTACACCTTC.